These T cell receptor beta chains were read from a single sample in a study of breast tumors, draining lymph nodes, adjacent tissues. TCRdb reanalysed the multiplex PCR reads using MiXCR and keeps one entry per CDR3 protein. The repertoire holds 13,000 or so distinct CDR3 sequences, 45% to 50% seen once, with about 42% in the top ten. Sequences were obtained from tumor-adjacent breast tissue. The receptors here all came from a female donor with breast cancer. Some clones in this sample may be carry-over from other donors' samples. Both conserved end residues are part of each CDR3. D genes are given only for firm matches. Rows give clone size only sometimes, using once, few, many, or a class for an expanded clone.

TRBJ1-3,TRBV20-1,TRBD1,-,TGCAGTGCTAGGGGACAGGGTTCAAACACCATATATTTT,CSARGQGSNTIYF
TRBJ1-3,TRBV2,TRBD1,few,TGTGCCAGCAGGGGGACAGGGTGGACTGGAAACACCATATATTTT,CASRGTGWTGNTIYF
TRBJ1-4,TRBV20-1,TRBD1,large,TGCAGTGCTAGCCCCACAGGGGAAGATGAAAAACTGTTTTTT,CSASPTGEDEKLFF
TRBJ2-5,TRBV11-3,-,many,TGTGCCAGCAGCAGTTGGACAAAATTCCAAGAGACCCAGTACTTC,CASSSWTKFQETQYF
TRBJ1-6,TRBV19,-,-,TGTGCCAGTAGTATGAGCTCCTATAATTCACCCCTCCACTTT,CASSMSSYNSPLHF
TRBJ2-1,TRBV18,TRBD2,many,TGTGCCAGCTCACCAAGCGGGGGGACGGGGAATGAGCAGTTCTTC,CASSPSGGTGNEQFF
TRBJ1-2,TRBV20-1,-,many,TGCAGTGCTTTCTCATCGGGGTCTGCTAACTATGGCTACACCTTC,CSAFSSGSANYGYTF
TRBJ1-2,TRBV2,-,few,TGTGCCAGCAGTGAAGCCGGGGGGTTGACTAACTATGGCTACACCTTC,CASSEAGGLTNYGYTF
TRBJ2-7,TRBV20-1,-,once,TGCAGTGCTAGAGACCCTAGCGCATCCTACGAGCAGTACTTC,CSARDPSASYEQYF
TRBJ2-1,TRBV7-8,-,medium-sized,TGTGCCAGCAGCCCCCCTAACAATGAGCAGTTCTTC,CASSPPNNEQFF
TRBJ1-5,TRBV5-5,-,medium-sized,TGTGCCAGCAGCTTTACATCGGTCCGTAATCAGCCCCAGCATTTT,CASSFTSVRNQPQHF
TRBJ2-2,TRBV7-9,TRBD1,-,TGTGCCAGCAGCTTATTGCTGCAGGGGGCTAATGCCGGGGAGCTGTTTTTT,CASSLLLQGANAGELFF